What follows are 30 T cell receptor beta chains derived from one specimen sequenced in a study of T cells in Graves' hyperthyroidism and ophthalmopathy. Amplification yielded TCR beta CDR3 regions, with RNA transcripts as the source. The study used the HTBI primer set for a first-round RT-PCR of the TCR CDR3. MiXCR, applied by TCRdb to the multiplex PCR reads, yields one record per CDR3 protein. The data contain nearly 750,000 distinct CDR3 sequences, roughly 32% of them singletons. The sequenced sample consisted of blood. All receptors come from a woman in her forties with Graves' hyperthyroidism.

This clonotype was detected ten times or more. This chain joins TRBV29-1 and TRBJ1-3; D is unclear. Trimming removed 4 bases at V and 0 bases at J, with 7 bases between. The CDR3 is made up of 13 amino acids. Germline V CDR1 and CDR2: SQVTM, ANQGSEA. CDR3 sequence (DNA): TGCAGCGTTGGGGGAGGCTCTGGAAACACCATATATTTT. It yields the protein CSVGGGSGNTIYF. The full variable domain, its missing parts supplied by reference TRBV29-1 and TRBJ1-3, is SAVISQKPSRDICQRGTSLTIQCQVDSQVTMMFWYRQQPGQSLTLIATANQGSEATYESGFVIDKFPISRPNLTFSTLTVSNMSPEDSSIYLCSVGGGSGNTIYFGEGSWLTVV.

This clonotype was recorded many times. The rearrangement uses TRBV19 and TRBJ1-2; perhaps TRBD1 as D (5 bases). The CDR3 loop spans 14 amino acids. V was pared by 5 bases and J by 3 bases, with 13 bases between. The germline CDR1 and CDR2 sequences are LNHDA and SQIVND (reference sequence). The CDR3 loop reads CASSFLGPYYGYTF. CDR3 in DNA: TGTGCCAGTAGTTTCCTGGGGCCATACTATGGCTACACCTTC.

About this clonotype: A much larger clone sits a single nucleotide away, making a read error possible. V and J are TRBV20-1 and TRBJ1-1; D not certain. CDR1 and CDR2 (germline): DFQATT, SNEGSKA (reference sequence). V dropped 1 base and J dropped 4 bases, with 16 bases sitting between them. The CDR3 covers 15 residues. CDR3 DNA: TGCAGTGCTAGAGGCACTAGGCAGGCCTTCACTGAAGCTTTCTTT. Its protein product is CSARGTRQAFTEAFF.

This clonotype was counted between two and nine times. The rearrangement uses TRBV7-9 and TRBJ2-2; 12 bases agree with TRBD1. CDR3 size: 18 residues. Unmatched junction bases numbered 13, after V lost 7 bases and J lost 4 bases. The germline CDR1 and CDR2 sequences are SEHNR and FQNEAQ (reference sequence). This CDR3 is CASTSWSGQGAGTGELFF. The CDR3 DNA sequence: TGTGCCAGCACCAGCTGGTCGGGACAGGGGGCCGGCACCGGGGAGCTGTTTTTT.

This clonotype turned up a few times. This chain connects TRBV10-3 to TRBJ1-2, with D unresolved. CDR1 is ENHRY, CDR2 SYGVKD, per germline. V lost 10 bases and J 7 bases, leaving 22 bases between the germline ends. The CDR3 covers 14 residues. CDR3 coding DNA: TGTGCCAGCAGCAAAACATGGGAAAGCCGTGGCTACACCTTC. Its translation is CASSKTWESRGYTF.

V usage is TRBV6-5 and J usage is TRBJ1-4; D is undetermined. V gave up 2 bases and J gave up 0 bases, with 13 bases separating them. This CDR3 comprises 17 residues. The germline V gene encodes CDR1 MNHEY and CDR2 SVGAGI. The CDR3 region is CASSYKGAASTNEKLFF. For the CDR3, the DNA is TGTGCCAGCAGTTACAAGGGCGCCGCGTCAACTAATGAAAAACTGTTTTTT.

With regard to this clonotype: At one end the junction does not follow the germline gene, possibly because of a read error. V and J are TRBV7-6 and TRBJ1-3; D is unclear. CDR3 length: 14 residues. Germline values: CDR1 SGHVS, CDR2 FNYEAQ. CDR3 protein: CAGSRTIAGNTIYF. In nucleotides, the CDR3 is TGTGCCGGCAGCCGCACAATTGCGGGAAACACCATATATTTT.

This clonotype has ten or more counts. The chain has TRBV7-2 and TRBJ1-6, with TRBD1 as a possible D gene (6 bases). This CDR3 contains 17 residues. In germline, CDR1 is SGHTA, CDR2 FQGNSA. V lost 8 bases to trimming and J lost 0 bases, with 17 bases between them. The CDR3 region is CASSQTGASSYNSPLHF. DNA for the CDR3: TGTGCCAGCTCCCAGACAGGCGCTAGCTCCTATAATTCACCCCTCCACTTT. The variable domain in full, with the rest retrieved from reference TRBV7-2 and TRBJ1-6, is GAGVSQSPSNKVTEKGKDVELRCDPISGHTALYWYRQSLGQGLEFLIYFQGNSAPDKSGLPSDRFSAERTGGSVSTLTIQRTQQEDSAVYLCASSQTGASSYNSPLHFGNGTRLTVT.

This clonotype was observed a few times. The V call is TRBV7-2, the J call TRBJ2-7; 10 nucleotides line up with TRBD1. Germline CDR1 SGHTA, CDR2 FQGNSA. This CDR3 has 15 residues. Trimming took 5 bases from V and 0 from J; bases not matched to a gene: 4. In nucleotides, the CDR3 is TGTGCCAGCAGCACGGGACAGGGGCCCTCCTACGAGCAGTACTTC. It translates to CASSTGQGPSYEQYF.

The table lists this clonotype with many counts. V gene TRBV15 combines with J gene TRBJ1-6; D is ambiguous. This CDR3 contains 13 residues. V lost 0 bases and J 8 bases, leaving 5 bases between the germline ends. Germline values: CDR1 LNHNV, CDR2 YYDKDF (reference sequence). The CDR3 protein is CATSRDGYSPLHF. In DNA, the CDR3 is TGTGCCACCAGCAGAGATGGGTATTCACCCCTCCACTTT.

As regards this clonotype: Given a much more abundant clone one base away, this may be a read error. The chain is built from TRBV7-9 and TRBJ2-5; 7 positions match TRBD1. Germline loops: CDR1 SEHNR, CDR2 FQNEAQ (reference sequence). The CDR3 is 14 residues long. The DNA for the CDR3 is TGTGCCAGCAGCTCGACAGGGTCCCGAGAGACCCGGTACTTC. Protein sequence: CASSSTGSRETRYF.

The chain combines TRBV6-2 or TRBV6-3 with TRBJ2-5; D is perhaps TRBD2 (5 bases). Germline loops: CDR1 MNHEY, CDR2 SVGEGT. Trimming stripped 0 bases from V and 11 bases from J, with 16 bases between. This CDR3 is 14 amino acids long. The CDR3 is CASSYSREGAEQYF. The CDR3 coding sequence is TGTGCCAGCAGTTACTCGAGGGAAGGTGCGGAGCAGTACTTC.

The chain recombines TRBV10-3 with TRBJ1-5; D may be TRBD1 (5 bases). Germline CDR1 ENHRY, CDR2 SYGVKD. The CDR3 is 13 amino acids. Trimming cost V 6 bases and J 11 bases, with 17 bases left between them. The CDR3 sequence is CAISGTDQETQHF. The DNA for the CDR3 is TGTGCCATCAGCGGGACGGACCAAGAGACCCAGCATTTT.

This clonotype was counted ten times or more. This chain uses TRBV7-8 with TRBJ2-5; 9 positions agree with TRBD1. The CDR3 runs to 15 residues. Germline V gene data show CDR1 as SGHVS and CDR2 as FQNEAQ. Trimming removed 3 bases from V and 4 bases from J; junction bases left unmatched: 6. CDR3 region: CASSLFGQGSETQYF. The CDR3 nucleotides read TGTGCCAGCAGCTTGTTCGGACAGGGGTCAGAGACCCAGTACTTC.

On this clonotype itself: A read error is possible here, since a much larger clone lies one base away. The V gene is TRBV5-1, the J gene TRBJ1-6, with 7 bases identical to TRBD1. The V gene end was trimmed by 2 bases and the J gene end by 11 bases; junction bases not matched to a gene: 4. The germline CDR1 and CDR2 sequences are SGHRS and YFSETQ. This CDR3 has 13 residues. The CDR3 region has the DNA TGCGCCAGCAGCTTCGGGACAGATACACCCCTCCACTTT. Translating gives CASSFGTDTPLHF.

V usage is TRBV20-1 and J usage is TRBJ1-4; D is possibly TRBD1 (5 bases). CDR1 is DFQATT, CDR2 SNEGSKA, per germline (reference sequence). The V and J ends lost 0 bases and 2 bases respectively, with 19 bases between them. This CDR3 spans 18 amino acids. Here the CDR3 DNA reads TGCAGTGCTAGAGATAGTACCAGACAGTGGGTTACTAATGAAAAACTGTTTTTT. This codes for CSARDSTRQWVTNEKLFF.

This clonotype was seen ten or more times. The chain joins TRBV10-2 to TRBJ1-1, with D perhaps matching TRBD1 (6 bases). This CDR3 comprises 13 residues. CDR1 is WSHSY, CDR2 SAAADI, per germline. V was clipped by 2 bases and J by 6 bases, with 10 bases between them. The CDR3 spells CASSETGWAEAFF. DNA of the CDR3: TGCGCCAGCAGTGAGACAGGGTGGGCTGAAGCTTTCTTT.

V usage is TRBV7-6 and J usage is TRBJ2-7; 7 bases line up with TRBD1. CDR1 is SGHVS, CDR2 FNYEAQ, per germline. The V and J ends lost 3 bases and 1 base, in that order; junction bases with no gene match: 12. This CDR3 is built from 17 residues. The CDR3 coding sequence is TGTGCCAGCAGCTTGGGGAGACAGGGAAGGTTGTCCTACGAGCAGTACTTC. It codes for CASSLGRQGRLSYEQYF.

Ten or more counts support this clonotype. This rearrangement joins TRBV12-3 or TRBV12-4 to TRBJ2-5, with 9 bases matching TRBD1. After removal of 6 bases from V and 5 bases from J, the junction contained 10 bases not matched to a gene. CDR3 length: 15 residues. CDR3 residues: CASRGTGSGLETQYF. The CDR3 DNA is TGTGCCAGCAGGGGGACAGGGTCCGGATTGGAGACCCAGTACTTC.

This clonotype has a single count. The germline gene is not matched at one end of the junction; a read error may be the cause. The chain combines TRBV10-3 with TRBJ1-6, with 10 bases fitting TRBD1. Germline loops: CDR1 ENHRY, CDR2 SYGVKD. The length of the CDR3 is 15 residues. CDR3 loop: CATSESRQGASPLHF. The CDR3 DNA is TGTGCCACCAGTGAGTCCCGACAGGGGGCCTCACCCCTCCACTTT.

The CDR3: CASHRPGTGLLAGPEDEQFF. The CDR3, as DNA: TGTGCCAGCCACAGGCCAGGGACAGGGTTACTAGCGGGGCCTGAAGATGAGCAGTTCTTC. The rearrangement links TRBV11-1 to TRBJ2-1, with a weak D call TRBD2 (10 bases). This CDR3 comprises 20 residues. Trimming left V 8 bases short and J 8 bases short, with 37 bases between. Germline-derived CDR1 and CDR2 are SGHAT and FQDESV (reference sequence).

The chain links TRBV30 to TRBJ1-1, with D hard to call. CDR3 length: 11 amino acids. Looked up from germline, CDR1 is GTSNPN and CDR2 is SVGIG (reference sequence). Trimming removed 2 bases from V and 7 bases from J, with 8 bases in between. Here the CDR3 reads CAWSLADEAFF. CDR3 DNA: TGTGCCTGGAGTTTGGCAGATGAAGCTTTCTTT.

This clonotype was counted ten times or more. The CDR3 DNA follows: TGTGCCAGCACGACCGGGACAGGACAAGAGACCCAGTACTTC. Its protein is CASTTGTGQETQYF. The chain has TRBV6-1 and TRBJ2-5, with 8 positions matching TRBD1. Germline V gives CDR1 MNHNS, CDR2 SASEGT. Trimming cost V 7 bases and J 2 bases; bases outside gene matches: 6. This CDR3 spans 14 amino acids.

The chain couples TRBV7-6 to TRBJ2-5; D is ambiguous. The CDR3 loop spans 16 amino acids. The germline V gene encodes CDR1 SGHVS and CDR2 FNYEAQ. The V end lost 4 bases, the J end lost 3 bases, and 18 bases lay between the germline ends. CDR3 bases: TGTGCCAGCAGCTCTTACCCGACAAATTTAAAAGAGACCCAGTACTTC. Translating gives CASSSYPTNLKETQYF.

Only a few counts were recorded for this clonotype. The V call is TRBV4-3, the J call TRBJ1-6, with 8 bases identical to TRBD1. The germline gives CDR1 LGHNA, CDR2 YSLEER. This CDR3 has 15 residues. V was pared by 0 bases and J by 11 bases, with 6 bases of the junction left unmatched. The CDR3 nucleotides read TGCGCCAGCAGCCAAGATCGGGCAGGGGGCCCACCCCTCCACTTT. Protein sequence: CASSQDRAGGPPLHF.

This clonotype was seen many times. The CDR3, as DNA: TGTGCCAGCAGCCAAGATCCGGGGGTGGGTTCACCCCTCCACTTT. It encodes CASSQDPGVGSPLHF. This chain uses TRBV14 with TRBJ1-6, with a tentative D call TRBD1 (5 bases). The germline gives CDR1 SGHDN, CDR2 FVKESK. The CDR3 runs 15 residues. V was shortened by 0 bases and J by 9 bases, with 12 bases between the two germline ends.

This clonotype was recorded many times. The chain carries TRBV5-4 and TRBJ2-7; TRBD1 matches at 9 bases. The CDR3 runs 13 residues. CDR1 is SGHNT, CDR2 YYREEE, per germline (reference sequence). The J segment lost 5 bases and the V segment lost 5 bases, leaving 5 bases of the junction unmatched. CDR3 region: CASRRQGVDEQYF. The CDR3 DNA reads TGTGCCAGCAGGAGACAGGGGGTGGACGAGCAGTACTTC.

With respect to this clonotype: Its ends do not fully match the called genes, so a read error is possible. The chain couples TRBV7-2 to TRBJ2-7; 9 bases are a match to TRBD1. This CDR3 has 15 amino acids. Germline lookup yields CDR1 SGHTA and CDR2 FQGNSA. The CDR3 loop is CASSYRDRVGYEQYF. The CDR3 DNA is TGCGCCAGCAGCTACCGGGACAGGGTCGGCTACGAGCAGTACTTC.

The rearrangement joins TRBV19 to TRBJ2-7, with a possible D match to TRBD1 (6 bases). V was clipped by 3 bases and J by 7 bases, with 19 bases between them. CDR1 and CDR2 from the germline V gene are LNHDA and SQIVND (reference sequence). CDR3 length equals 15 residues. DNA for the CDR3: TGTGCCAGTAGTATTTCTTGGGGGCCCCCCAATGAGCAGTACTTC. As protein: CASSISWGPPNEQYF.

The sample holds one count of this clonotype. J is TRBJ2-5 and V is TRBV2, with D unclear. CDR3 length: 14 residues. The V end was cut by 4 bases, the J end by 5 bases, with 14 bases between. In germline, CDR1 is SNHLY, CDR2 FYNNEI. In nucleotides, the CDR3 is TGTGCCAGCAGTGTTAGTTTCGGGTTGGAGACCCAGTACTTC. It yields the protein CASSVSFGLETQYF. The full variable domain, its missing parts supplied by reference TRBV2 and TRBJ2-5, is EPEVTQTPSHQVTQMGQEVILRCVPISNHLYFYWYRQILGQKVEFLVSFYNNEISEKSEIFDDQFSVERPDGSNFTLKIRSTKLEDSAMYFCASSVSFGLETQYFGPGTRLLVL.